The T cell receptor (beta chain) described here comes from a study of blood T cell repertoires in COVID-19. Turning to the study itself: Acute and convalescent COVID-19 samples came from the United States, Italy and Spain. T cells, B-cell-depleted T cells, or PBMCs supplied cDNA or gDNA.

The CDR3 totals 14 residues. The junction had 7 bases not matched to a gene; V was cut back by 6 bases and J by 4 bases. Per germline, CDR1 SEHNR and CDR2 FQNEAQ (reference sequence). Per the original data handling: Scientists estimated how many nucleated cells there were by amplifying reference gene primers. This table comes from immunoSEQ multiplex PCR, and its TCRdb copy is limited to in-frame clones, with some not included. D and trimming come from the DNA, and the V and J calls and clone size come from that table. The table includes about 52,000 clones, approximately 83% detected once. The chain is built from TRBV7-9 and TRBJ2-7, with 9 bases lining up with TRBD2. This TCR derives from a human donor in a cohort sampled during active COVID-19. The sample was peripheral blood. CDR3 amino acids: CASRKGTSSYEQYF. The CDR3 nucleotides read TGTGCCAGCAGAAAAGGGACTAGCTCGTACGAGCAGTACTTC.